This T cell receptor (beta chain) was profiled in a study of T cells in localized non-small cell lung cancer. Study-wide results and limits: Detection in adjacent lung was observed for a median about 56 of the top 100 tumor clones. Sequencing, confined to only one tumor region, leaves heterogeneity possible. In the blood, greater T cell density corresponded to longer overall survival. Clonality peaked in uninvolved adjacent lung rather than tumor.

CDR3 size: 16 residues. The V end was cut by 6 bases, the J end by 1 base, with 18 bases between. CDR1 is SGDLS, CDR2 YYNGEE, per germline. Concerning this clone: Antigen unknown.

The data were produced by immunoSEQ multiplex PCR, yet TCRdb's version contains in-frame clones alone and is incomplete. Of tens of thousands of clones in the sample, roughly 90% were seen once. Sequences were derived from peripheral blood, sampled before any cancer treatment. The sequence derives from a woman aged 40 to 75 with stage I lung adenocarcinoma. The rearrangement links TRBV9 to TRBJ2-3; TRBD2 is a possible D gene (6 bases). For the CDR3, the DNA is TGTGCCAGCATGGACGGGGGTTGGGGTGGCACAGATACGCAGTATTTT. Translating it yields CASMDGGWGGTDTQYF.